Presented here are 27 T cell receptor beta chains from one specimen sequenced in a study of blood T cell repertoires in COVID-19. This table comes from immunoSEQ multiplex PCR, and its TCRdb copy is limited to in-frame clones, with some not included. The sample consists of some 190,000 clones, more than 70% of them appearing once. Material for sequencing was PBMCs or T cells enriched from blood (not recorded which). The receptors come from a man aged 25-45 years with acute COVID-19.

CDR3 in amino acids: CASSPPTGMNTEAFF. The CDR3 DNA follows: TGCGCCAGCAGCCCCCCCACGGGAATGAACACTGAAGCTTTCTTT. The gene calls are TRBV4-1 and TRBJ1-1; D remains unclear. Germline assignment: CDR1 MGHRA and CDR2 YSYEKL. Trimming stripped 4 bases from V and 0 bases from J, with 12 bases between. The length of the CDR3 is 15 residues.

The V gene is TRBV3-1 (or the pseudogene TRBV3-2), the J gene TRBJ2-1, with TRBD2 matching 13 bases. The CDR3 loop spans 16 amino acids. J lost 10 bases, V lost 3 bases, and 9 bases had no gene match. Germline values: CDR1 LGHDT, CDR2 YNNKEL (reference sequence). CDR3 loop: CASSQSTSGGQEEQFF. The CDR3 bases are TGTGCCAGCAGCCAGTCGACTAGCGGGGGGCAGGAAGAGCAGTTCTTC.

The V and J genes are TRBV4-1 and TRBJ2-1, with 12 positions matching TRBD2. Germline V lookup: CDR1 MGHRA, CDR2 YSYEKL. The V and J ends lost 5 bases and 7 bases, in that order; junction bases with no gene match: 6. The CDR3 sequence is 15 residues long. The CDR3 nucleotides are TGCGCCAGCAGCGTAACTAGCGGGGGGTTGAATGAGCAGTTCTTC. Amino acids: CASSVTSGGLNEQFF.

V usage is TRBV19 and J usage is TRBJ1-5; 7 bases are shared with TRBD1. V lost 5 bases to trimming and J lost 7 bases; unmatched junction nucleotides: 5. The CDR3 consists of 13 residues. Germline assignment: CDR1 LNHDA and CDR2 SQIVND (reference sequence). DNA of the CDR3: TGTGCCAGTAGTGCCAACAGGGGCCAGCCCCAGCATTTT. Protein: CASSANRGQPQHF.

The chain links TRBV5-1 to TRBJ2-2; TRBD2 aligns across 12 bases. In germline, CDR1 is SGHRS, CDR2 YFSETQ. After removal of 5 bases from V and 3 bases from J, the junction contained 11 bases not matched to a gene. This CDR3 contains 18 residues. The CDR3 loop reads CASRPGTSGSSYTGELFF. For the CDR3, the DNA is TGCGCCAGCAGGCCGGGGACTAGCGGGTCGTCTTACACCGGGGAGCTGTTTTTT.

The gene calls are TRBV10-3 and TRBJ1-2, with D maybe TRBD1 (5 bases). Germline V gene sequence: CDR1 ENHRY, CDR2 SYGVKD. Between the trimmed V and J ends, which lost 5 bases and 1 base, there was a span of 11 bases. CDR3 length: 14 amino acids. CDR3 bases: TGTGCCATCAGTAGGGGCCAGGGTAACTATGGCTACACCTTC. Translating gives CAISRGQGNYGYTF.

The chain joins TRBV6-5 to TRBJ1-6; 10 bases align to TRBD1. This CDR3 is 14 amino acids long. The trim removed 5 bases at V and 8 bases at J, leaving 3 bases unmatched. Germline V CDR1 and CDR2: MNHEY, SVGAGI. The CDR3 region is CASSSGQGDSPLHF. The CDR3 nucleotides are TGTGCCAGCAGTAGTGGACAGGGGGATTCACCCCTCCACTTT.

This chain uses TRBV9 with TRBJ1-6, with a tentative D call TRBD1 (5 bases). Trimming removed 0 bases from V and 8 bases from J, with 9 bases in between. The germline CDR1 and CDR2 sequences are SGDLS and YYNGEE. This CDR3 comprises 14 residues. CDR3 amino acids: CASSVGQPDSPLHF. The CDR3 nucleotides read TGTGCCAGCAGCGTAGGACAGCCGGATTCACCCCTCCACTTT.

The rearrangement joins TRBV6-4 to TRBJ2-5, with TRBD1 matching 7 bases. V dropped 0 bases and J dropped 5; count of bases not matched to a gene: 9. Germline V gene lookup returns CDR1 MRHNA and CDR2 SNTAGT. The CDR3 sequence is 16 residues long. The CDR3 DNA sequence: TGTGCCAGCAGTGACTCGAGAAGTGGCAGGGGGGAGACCCAGTACTTC. This encodes CASSDSRSGRGETQYF.

The chain carries TRBV13 and TRBJ1-1, with 7 bases identical to TRBD1. This CDR3 region has 14 residues. V lost 4 bases and J lost 4; bases outside the gene matches: 6. Germline loops: CDR1 PRHDT, CDR2 FYEKMQ (reference sequence). CDR3 coding DNA: TGTGCCAGCAGCTCTACAGGGGAGCTCACTGAAGCTTTCTTT. Translation: CASSSTGELTEAFF.

The chain has TRBV6-8 and TRBJ1-4, with 9 bases that match TRBD1. V lost 8 bases to trimming and J lost 10 bases; unmatched junction nucleotides: 8. The CDR3 extends over 13 amino acids. From germline, CDR1 is MNHGY and CDR2 SAAAGT. The CDR3 DNA sequence: TGTGCCAGCGGGACAGGGCGGAAGGGAAAACTGTTTTTT. This translates into CASGTGRKGKLFF.

The chain employs TRBV11-2 and TRBJ2-5; 11 bases are shared with TRBD2. V was pared by 4 bases and J by 4 bases, with 11 bases of the junction left unmatched. This CDR3 has 17 amino acids. The germline gives CDR1 SGHAT, CDR2 FQNNGV. CDR3 DNA sequence: TGTGCCAGCAGCTCCCGGTTTAGCGGGGGGGAAGGAGAGACCCAGTACTTC. Residues: CASSSRFSGGEGETQYF.

The gene calls are TRBV5-4 and TRBJ2-3, with D possibly matching TRBD1 (6 bases). Germline CDR1 reads SGHNT; CDR2 reads YYREEE (reference sequence). The CDR3 runs 15 residues. Between the trimmed V and J ends, which lost 2 bases and 5 bases, there was a span of 15 bases. The CDR3 spells CASSFRDTKGDTQYF. The CDR3 DNA is TGTGCCAGCAGCTTCCGGGACACTAAAGGAGATACGCAGTATTTT.

The chain couples TRBV27 to TRBJ1-1; possibly TRBD1 for D (5 bases). CDR3 length equals 15 residues. Trimming stripped 3 bases from V and 5 bases from J, with 16 bases between. From germline, CDR1 is MNHEY and CDR2 SMNVEV (reference sequence). In nucleotides, the CDR3 is TGTGCCAGCAGTTTTATGGGGAGGGGAGGGACTGAAGCTTTCTTT. This gives the protein CASSFMGRGGTEAFF.

The chain combines TRBV5-1 with TRBJ2-7; 10 positions agree with TRBD2. V lost 0 bases and J lost 3; bases outside the gene matches: 3. The length of the CDR3 is 15 residues. In germline, CDR1 is SGHRS, CDR2 YFSETQ. CDR3 sequence: CASSLEASGGYEQYF. CDR3 nucleotide sequence: TGCGCCAGCAGCTTGGAGGCTAGCGGGGGCTACGAGCAGTACTTC. The variable domain in full, completed from reference TRBV5-1 and TRBJ2-7, reads KAGVTQTPRYLIKTRGQQVTLSCSPISGHRSVSWYQQTPGQGLQFLFEYFSETQRNKGNFPGRFSGRQFSNSRSEMNVSTLELGDSALYLCASSLEASGGYEQYFGPGTRLTVT.

V and J are TRBV4-1 and TRBJ1-2; possibly TRBD1 for D (6 bases). Trimming removed 0 bases at V and 4 bases at J, with 18 bases between. Germline V gene sequence: CDR1 MGHRA, CDR2 YSYEKL. CDR3 length equals 17 residues. The CDR3 sequence: CASSQDSEGVQPYGYTF. For the CDR3, the DNA is TGCGCCAGCAGCCAAGATTCTGAGGGGGTACAGCCCTATGGCTACACCTTC.

This chain links TRBV7-9 with TRBJ2-5, with 7 nucleotides matching TRBD1. This CDR3 contains 14 residues. Germline V gene lookup returns CDR1 SEHNR and CDR2 FQNEAQ (reference sequence). Trimming took 5 bases from V and 2 from J; bases not matched to a gene: 5. The CDR3 here is CASSLGTAQETQYF. In DNA, the CDR3 is TGTGCCAGCAGCCTCGGGACAGCACAAGAGACCCAGTACTTC.

In this sample, this clone turned up a few times. This chain uses TRBV5-6 with TRBJ1-2, with 7 bases matching TRBD1. CDR1 and CDR2 from the germline V gene are SGHDT and YYEEEE. This CDR3 comprises 17 residues. J lost 7 bases, V lost 1 base, and 16 bases had no gene match. For the CDR3, the DNA is TGTGCCAGCAGCTTGAATGACAGGGTGGATTGGGTCGGTGGCTACACCTTC. Protein product: CASSLNDRVDWVGGYTF. Drawing the rest from reference TRBV5-6 and TRBJ1-2, the complete variable domain is DAGVTQSPTHLIKTRGQQVTLRCSPKSGHDTVSWYQQALGQGPQFIFQYYEEEERQRGNFPDRFSGHQFPNYSSELNVNALLLGDSALYLCASSLNDRVDWVGGYTFGSGTRLTVV.

J is TRBJ1-6 and V is TRBV9; possibly TRBD1 for D (6 bases). V lost 7 bases, J lost 5 bases, and 10 bases lay in between. The germline gives CDR1 SGDLS, CDR2 YYNGEE. This CDR3 spans 13 amino acids. The CDR3: CASAEGDNSPLHF. CDR3 coding DNA: TGTGCCAGCGCAGAGGGGGATAATTCACCCCTCCACTTT.

This chain connects TRBV6-5 to TRBJ2-7; D might be TRBD1 (5 bases). The CDR3 has 13 residues. Germline CDR1 is MNHEY and CDR2 is SVGAGI. Trimming removed 6 bases from V and 3 bases from J, with 12 bases in between. Here the CDR3 DNA reads TGTGCCAGCAGCTGGACACCGCTCTACGAGCAGTACTTC. Protein product: CASSWTPLYEQYF.

In its sample, this clone was seen a few times. J is TRBJ2-7 and V is TRBV2; 9 bases agree with TRBD1. CDR1 and CDR2 (germline): SNHLY, FYNNEI. With 5 bases clipped from V and 1 base from J, the junction kept 6 bases outside the gene matches. The CDR3 spans 15 residues. As DNA, the CDR3 is TGTGCCAGCAGTTTACCGGGACAGGGATCCTACGAGCAGTACTTC. Translated, it gives CASSLPGQGSYEQYF.

The chain combines TRBV19 with TRBJ1-5; D is undetermined. The length of the CDR3 is 15 residues. CDR1 and CDR2 (germline): LNHDA, SQIVND (reference sequence). Trimming cost V 2 bases and J 0 bases, with 8 bases left between them. CDR3 DNA sequence: TGTGCCAGTAGTATAAGAGGCTATAGCAATCAGCCCCAGCATTTT. Translation gives CASSIRGYSNQPQHF.

This rearrangement joins TRBV6-4 to TRBJ2-3, with D perhaps TRBD1 (6 bases). Germline CDR1 reads MRHNA; CDR2 reads SNTAGT. V lost 5 bases to trimming and J lost 1 base, with 13 bases between them. The CDR3 is made up of 15 amino acids. The CDR3 sequence: CASSSTGSGTDTQYF. The CDR3 DNA reads TGTGCCAGCAGTAGTACAGGGTCAGGCACAGATACGCAGTATTTT.

This chain joins TRBV6-1 and TRBJ2-7; no firm D call. The germline V and J ends were trimmed by 2 bases and 3 bases, with 14 bases remaining between them. CDR1 is MNHNS, CDR2 SASEGT, per germline. CDR3 length equals 15 residues. The CDR3 DNA sequence: TGTGCCAGCAGTGAATCCGGGTCTTTCTTCTACGAGCAGTACTTC. Encoded protein: CASSESGSFFYEQYF.

V usage is TRBV7-6 and J usage is TRBJ2-1; 9 bases agree with TRBD2. CDR1 is SGHVS and CDR2 is FNYEAQ in the germline V gene. The CDR3 spans 16 residues. J was trimmed by 5 bases and V by 1 base; bases with no gene match: 6. CDR3 nucleotides: TGTGCCAGCAGCTTAGAACGGCGGGGGGGGAACAATGAGCAGTTCTTC. It translates to CASSLERRGGNNEQFF.

This chain uses TRBV7-9 with TRBJ1-2, with D hard to call. Germline-derived CDR1 and CDR2 are SEHNR and FQNEAQ (reference sequence). V gave up 5 bases and J gave up 0 bases, with 13 bases separating them. The CDR3 runs to 15 residues. The CDR3 is CASSETREANYGYTF. CDR3 nucleotide sequence: TGTGCCAGCAGCGAGACGAGGGAGGCTAACTATGGCTACACCTTC.

This clone has more than one count but fewer than ten. This rearrangement joins TRBV27 to TRBJ2-1; TRBD2 is a possible D gene (6 bases). V lost 11 bases to trimming and J lost 10 bases, with 27 bases between them. Looked up from germline, CDR1 is MNHEY and CDR2 is SMNVEV (reference sequence). The CDR3 has 15 amino acids. The CDR3 sequence is CAGLGGPSAGPEQFF. The CDR3 bases are TGTGCCGGACTGGGGGGACCATCGGCAGGGCCAGAGCAGTTCTTC.